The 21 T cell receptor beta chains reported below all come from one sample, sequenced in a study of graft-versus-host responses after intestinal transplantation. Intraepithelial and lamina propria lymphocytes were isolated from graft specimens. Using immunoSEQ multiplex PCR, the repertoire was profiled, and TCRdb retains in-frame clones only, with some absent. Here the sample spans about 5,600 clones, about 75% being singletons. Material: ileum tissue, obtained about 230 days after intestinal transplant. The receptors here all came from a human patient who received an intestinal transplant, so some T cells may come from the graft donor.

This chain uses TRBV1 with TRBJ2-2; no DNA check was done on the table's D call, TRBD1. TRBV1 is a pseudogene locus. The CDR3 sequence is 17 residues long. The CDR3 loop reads CTSSQGGTGFFTGELFF. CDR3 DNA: TGCACCAGCAGCCAAGGCGGGACAGGTTTTTTTACCGGGGAGCTGTTTTTT.

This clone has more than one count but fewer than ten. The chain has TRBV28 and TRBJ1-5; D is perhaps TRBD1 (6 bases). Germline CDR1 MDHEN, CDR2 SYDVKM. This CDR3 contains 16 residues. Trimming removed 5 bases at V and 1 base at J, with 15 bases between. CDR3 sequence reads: CASSISGTPSNQPQHF. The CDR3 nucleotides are TGTGCCAGCAGTATCTCCGGGACACCGAGCAATCAGCCCCAGCATTTT.

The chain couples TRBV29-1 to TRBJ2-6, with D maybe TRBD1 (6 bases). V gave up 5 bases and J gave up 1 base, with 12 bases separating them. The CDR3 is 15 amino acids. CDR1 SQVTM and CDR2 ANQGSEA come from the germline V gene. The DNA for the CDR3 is TGCAGCGTTACCCTACAGGGTTCTGGGGCCAACGTCCTGACTTTC. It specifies CSVTLQGSGANVLTF.

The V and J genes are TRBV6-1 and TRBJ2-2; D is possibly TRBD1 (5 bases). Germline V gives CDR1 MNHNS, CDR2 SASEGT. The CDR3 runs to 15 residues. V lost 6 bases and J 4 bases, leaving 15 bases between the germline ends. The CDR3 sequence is CASRLLGHTTGELFF. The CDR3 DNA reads TGTGCCAGCAGACTACTTGGACACACCACCGGGGAGCTGTTTTTT.

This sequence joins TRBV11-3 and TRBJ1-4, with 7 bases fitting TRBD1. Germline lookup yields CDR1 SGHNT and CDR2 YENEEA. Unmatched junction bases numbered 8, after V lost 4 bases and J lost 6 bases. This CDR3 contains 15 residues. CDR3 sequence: CASSSGRGRDEKLFF. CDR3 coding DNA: TGTGCCAGCAGCTCCGGCAGGGGGAGGGATGAAAAACTGTTTTTT.

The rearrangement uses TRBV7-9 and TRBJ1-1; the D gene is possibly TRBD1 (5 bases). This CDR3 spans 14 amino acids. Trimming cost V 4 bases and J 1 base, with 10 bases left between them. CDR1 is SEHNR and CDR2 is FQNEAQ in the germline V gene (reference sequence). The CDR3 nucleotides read TGTGCCAGCAGCTCCGAGGACACGAACACTGAAGCTTTCTTT. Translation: CASSSEDTNTEAFF.

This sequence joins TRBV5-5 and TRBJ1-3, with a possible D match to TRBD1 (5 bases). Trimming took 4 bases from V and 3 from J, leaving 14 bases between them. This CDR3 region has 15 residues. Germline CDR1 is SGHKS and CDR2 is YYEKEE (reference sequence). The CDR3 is CASSLISRVGNTIYF. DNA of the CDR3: TGTGCCAGCAGCCTCATATCCAGGGTTGGAAACACCATATATTTT.

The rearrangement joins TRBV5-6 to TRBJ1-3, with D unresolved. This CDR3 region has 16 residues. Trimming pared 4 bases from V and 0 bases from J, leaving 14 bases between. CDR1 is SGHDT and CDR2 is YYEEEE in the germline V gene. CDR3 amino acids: CASSLGPESSGNTIYF. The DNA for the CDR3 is TGTGCCAGCAGCCTCGGACCGGAGAGCTCTGGAAACACCATATATTTT.

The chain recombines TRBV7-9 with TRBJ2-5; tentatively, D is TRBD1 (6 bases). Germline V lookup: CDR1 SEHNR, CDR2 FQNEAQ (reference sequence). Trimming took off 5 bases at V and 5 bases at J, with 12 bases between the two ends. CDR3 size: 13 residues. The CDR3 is CASSLTGIETQYF. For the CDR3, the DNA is TGTGCCAGCAGCCTCACAGGGATTGAGACCCAGTACTTC.

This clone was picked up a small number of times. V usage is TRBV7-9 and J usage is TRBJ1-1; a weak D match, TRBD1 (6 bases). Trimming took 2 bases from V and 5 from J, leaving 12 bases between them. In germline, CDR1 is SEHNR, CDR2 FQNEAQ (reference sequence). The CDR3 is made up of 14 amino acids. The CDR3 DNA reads TGTGCCAGCAGCTTAATGGGCCAGGGGACTGAAGCTTTCTTT. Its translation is CASSLMGQGTEAFF.

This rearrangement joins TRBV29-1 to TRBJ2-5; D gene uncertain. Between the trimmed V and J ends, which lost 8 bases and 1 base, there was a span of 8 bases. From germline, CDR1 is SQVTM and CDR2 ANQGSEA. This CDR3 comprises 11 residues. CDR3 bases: TGCAGCTGCTATTCCCAAGAGACCCAGTACTTC. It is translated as CSCYSQETQYF.

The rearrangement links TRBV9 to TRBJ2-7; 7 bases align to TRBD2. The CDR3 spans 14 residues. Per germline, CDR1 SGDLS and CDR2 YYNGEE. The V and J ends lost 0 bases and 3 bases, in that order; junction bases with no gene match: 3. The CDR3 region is CASSVAGGGYEQYF. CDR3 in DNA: TGTGCCAGCAGCGTAGCTGGCGGGGGCTACGAGCAGTACTTC.

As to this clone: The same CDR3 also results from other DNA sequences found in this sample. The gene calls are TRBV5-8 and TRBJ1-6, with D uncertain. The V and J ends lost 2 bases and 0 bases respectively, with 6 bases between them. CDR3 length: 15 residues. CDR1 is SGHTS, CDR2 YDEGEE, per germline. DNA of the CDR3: TGTGCCAGCAGCTTACCCAGCTCCTATAATTCACCCCTCCACTTT. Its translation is CASSLPSSYNSPLHF.

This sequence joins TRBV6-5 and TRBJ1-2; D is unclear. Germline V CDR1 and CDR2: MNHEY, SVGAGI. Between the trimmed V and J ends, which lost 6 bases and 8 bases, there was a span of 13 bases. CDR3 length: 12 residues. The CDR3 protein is CASSHSSGGYTF. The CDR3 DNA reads TGTGCCAGCAGCCACTCCTCGGGAGGCTACACCTTC.

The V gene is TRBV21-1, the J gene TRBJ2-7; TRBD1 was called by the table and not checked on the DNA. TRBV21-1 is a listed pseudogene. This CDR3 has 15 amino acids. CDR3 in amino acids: CASNTGESLSYEQYF. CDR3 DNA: TGTGCCAGCAACACAGGGGAGAGTCTCTCCTACGAGCAGTACTTC.

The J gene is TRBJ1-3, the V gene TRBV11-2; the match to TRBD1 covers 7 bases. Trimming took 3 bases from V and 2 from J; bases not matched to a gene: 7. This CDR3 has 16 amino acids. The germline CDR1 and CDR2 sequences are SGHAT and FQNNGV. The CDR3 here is CASSFSKDRPGNTIYF. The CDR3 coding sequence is TGTGCCAGCAGCTTCTCTAAGGACAGGCCTGGAAACACCATATATTTT.

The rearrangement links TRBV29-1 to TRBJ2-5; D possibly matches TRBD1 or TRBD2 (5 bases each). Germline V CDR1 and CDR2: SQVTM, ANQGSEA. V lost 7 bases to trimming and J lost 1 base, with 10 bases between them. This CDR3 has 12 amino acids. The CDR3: CSAGTVQETQYF. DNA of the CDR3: TGCAGCGCCGGGACGGTCCAAGAGACCCAGTACTTC.

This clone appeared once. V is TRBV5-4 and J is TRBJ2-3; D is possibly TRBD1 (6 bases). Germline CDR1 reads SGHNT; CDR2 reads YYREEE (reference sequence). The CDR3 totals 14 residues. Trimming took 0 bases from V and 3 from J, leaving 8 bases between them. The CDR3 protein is CASSLEGGTDTQYF. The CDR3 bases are TGTGCCAGCAGCTTGGAAGGGGGAACAGATACGCAGTATTTT.

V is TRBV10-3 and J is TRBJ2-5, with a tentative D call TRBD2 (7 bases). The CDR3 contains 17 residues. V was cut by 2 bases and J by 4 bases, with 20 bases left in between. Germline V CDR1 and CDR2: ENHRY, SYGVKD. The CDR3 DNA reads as TGTGCCATCAGTGAGGCCGACGGGGGAGGGGGGAGAGAGACCCAGTACTTC. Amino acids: CAISEADGGGGRETQYF.

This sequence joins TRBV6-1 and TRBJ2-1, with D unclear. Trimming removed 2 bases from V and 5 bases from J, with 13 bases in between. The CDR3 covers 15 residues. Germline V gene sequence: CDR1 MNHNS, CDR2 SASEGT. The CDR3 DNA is TGTGCCAGCAGTGAAAGGTGGGCAGTAAACAATGAGCAGTTCTTC. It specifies CASSERWAVNNEQFF.

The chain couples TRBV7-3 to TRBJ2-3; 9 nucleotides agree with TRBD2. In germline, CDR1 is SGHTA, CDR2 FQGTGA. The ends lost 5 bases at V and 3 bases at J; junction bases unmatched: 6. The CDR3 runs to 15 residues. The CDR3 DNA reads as TGTGCCAGCAGCACTGGACTAGCGAATACAGATACGCAGTATTTT. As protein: CASSTGLANTDTQYF. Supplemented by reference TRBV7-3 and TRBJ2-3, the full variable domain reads GAGVSQTPSNKVTEKGKYVELRCDPISGHTALYWYRQSLGQGPEFLIYFQGTGAADDSGLPNDRFFAVRPEGSVSTLKIQRTERGDSAVYLCASSTGLANTDTQYFGPGTRLTVL.